Below are 32 T cell receptor beta chains sequenced from a single sample in a study of glioma-infiltrating T cells. Using RNA template, CDR3s of TCR alpha and beta were amplified with iRepertoire arm-PCR. In TCRdb, the multiplex PCR reads were re-called with MiXCR into one record per CDR3 protein. The sample consists of over 90,000 distinct CDR3 sequences, about 30% of them appearing once. The sequenced sample consisted of glioma tissue, nonneoplastic brain tissue, or PBMCs (not recorded which). Every receptor here comes from a human donor with low-grade glioma or glioblastoma, undergoing nonglioma brain surgery, or in good health (not recorded which).

This clonotype was seen a few times. The J gene is TRBJ2-2, the V gene TRBV19; D possibly corresponds to TRBD2 (5 bases). The CDR3 covers 16 residues. The V gene lost 7 bases and the J gene lost 1 base, with 16 bases spanning the gap. The germline gives CDR1 LNHDA, CDR2 SQIVND (reference sequence). CDR3 amino acids: CASTDMRLRNTGELFF. As DNA, the CDR3 is TGTGCCAGTACTGACATGAGACTAAGGAACACCGGGGAGCTGTTTTTT. The whole variable domain, remainder taken from reference TRBV19 and TRBJ2-2, is DGGITQSPKYLFRKEGQNVTLSCEQNLNHDAMYWYRQDPGQGLRLIYYSQIVNDFQKGDIAEGYSVSREKKESFPLTVTSAQKNPTAFYLCASTDMRLRNTGELFFGEGSRLTVL.

Remarks on this clonotype: This sequence may be a read error, since a much larger clone differs from it by one base. The rearrangement links TRBV6-2 or TRBV6-3 to TRBJ2-5; perhaps D is TRBD1 or TRBD2 (5 bases each). This CDR3 spans 14 amino acids. Looked up from germline, CDR1 is MNHEY and CDR2 is SVGEGT. The CDR3, as DNA: TGTGCCAGCAGCCTCAGTCGGGGCCTGGAGAACCAGTACTTC. This sequence encodes CASSLSRGLENQYF.

This clonotype showed up many times. The gene calls are TRBV19 and TRBJ1-5; no firm D call. Deletions cut 3 bases from V and 7 bases from J, with 13 bases between. CDR1 is LNHDA, CDR2 SQIVND, per germline (reference sequence). This CDR3 is built from 14 residues. This CDR3 reads CASSIGLGKQPQHF. The CDR3 bases are TGTGCCAGTAGTATTGGGTTAGGGAAGCAGCCCCAGCATTTT.

The chain combines TRBV12-5 with TRBJ2-5, with 10 nucleotides matching TRBD2. J gave up 5 bases and V 7 bases, and 13 bases lay outside the gene matches. CDR3 length: 16 amino acids. From germline, CDR1 is LGHNT and CDR2 FRNRAP. In nucleotides, the CDR3 is TGTGCTAGTGCCCCCGGGGAGCGGGGGGGCATGGAGACCCAGTACTTC. This encodes CASAPGERGGMETQYF.

A note on this clonotype: At one end, the junction sequence differs from germline, possibly due to a read error. The chain is built from TRBV19 and TRBJ2-7, with 7 positions matching TRBD2. The CDR3 runs 13 residues. Germline V gives CDR1 LNHDA, CDR2 SQIVND (reference sequence). The CDR3 nucleotides are TGTGCCAGTAGTAGGGGAGGGAATTACGAGAAGTACTTC. It yields the protein CASSRGGNYEKYF.

This clonotype has a handful of counts. The V gene is TRBV29-1, the J gene TRBJ2-7; no clear D. Trimming removed 4 bases from V and 5 bases from J, with 15 bases in between. The CDR3 runs 13 residues. CDR1 and CDR2 from the germline V gene are SQVTM and ANQGSEA. CDR3 nucleotide sequence: TGCAGCGTTGTCCCAACTGCAGCAAACGAGCAGTACTTC. Residues: CSVVPTAANEQYF.

The chain couples TRBV29-1 to TRBJ2-3; 9 positions agree with TRBD2. Trimming cost V 3 bases and J 3 bases; bases outside gene matches: 7. The V gene's germline CDR1 is SQVTM and CDR2 ANQGSEA. This CDR3 comprises 15 residues. CDR3 sequence reads: CSVDPSGDLTDTQYF. As DNA, the CDR3 is TGCAGCGTTGACCCTAGCGGGGACTTGACAGATACGCAGTATTTT.

This clonotype occurred a few times. One base away lies a much larger clone, so this may be a sequencing read error. Written as DNA, the CDR3 is TGTGCCACCTCCGGATCGGACGGGGTTGGTCAGCCCCAGCATTTT. It is translated as CATSGSDGVGQPQHF. The chain uses TRBV24-1 and TRBJ1-5; D unresolved. Trimming removed 9 bases from V and 6 bases from J, with 20 bases in between. The CDR3 extends over 15 amino acids. In germline, CDR1 is KGHDR, CDR2 SFDVKD.

This clonotype was detected many times. The genes are TRBV6-1 and TRBJ2-3; 11 nucleotides line up with TRBD2. This CDR3 spans 15 amino acids. In germline, CDR1 is MNHNS, CDR2 SASEGT. V trimming: 7 bases; J trimming: 4 bases; junction bases outside the gene matches: 7. The CDR3 DNA sequence: TGTGCCAGCACCCGGCTAGCGGGGGGCGCAGATACGCAGTATTTT. Translated, it gives CASTRLAGGADTQYF.

At least ten counts were recorded for this clonotype. The CDR3 nucleotides read TGTGCCAGCAGTGATTACGGGATCTATGGCTACACCTTC. It specifies CASSDYGIYGYTF. V and J are TRBV6-1 and TRBJ1-2, with D unresolved. The V end was cut by 3 bases, the J end by 4 bases, with 9 bases between. The CDR3 sequence is 13 residues long. Germline CDR1 reads MNHNS; CDR2 reads SASEGT.

This clonotype was picked up a small number of times. The chain joins TRBV5-4 to TRBJ2-5; D gene ambiguous. Germline CDR1 SGHNT, CDR2 YYREEE (reference sequence). Trimming removed 4 bases from V and 4 bases from J, with 5 bases in between. The CDR3 is made up of 11 amino acids. CDR3 in amino acids: CASSHRETQYF. The CDR3 DNA reads TGTGCCAGCAGCCATCGAGAGACCCAGTACTTC.

This clonotype has ten or more counts. CDR3 bases: TGCAGTGCTAGCGGGACTAGCGGCCACAATGAGCAGTTCTTC. This codes for CSASGTSGHNEQFF. The rearrangement links TRBV20-1 to TRBJ2-1; TRBD2 matches 11 bases. V lost 3 bases and J lost 5; bases outside the gene matches: 3. The CDR3 has 14 amino acids. CDR1 is DFQATT and CDR2 is SNEGSKA in the germline V gene (reference sequence).

Comments on this clonotype: A read error is possible here, since a much larger clone lies one base away. The V gene is TRBV11-3, the J gene TRBJ2-1, with D possibly matching TRBD2 (5 bases). Trimming stripped 7 bases from V and 0 bases from J, with 10 bases between. The CDR3 runs to 14 residues. Germline V lookup: CDR1 SGHNT, CDR2 YENEEA. The CDR3 DNA sequence: TGTGCCAGCAAGGCGGAGGCCTCCTACAATGAGCAGTTCTTC. It codes for CASKAEASYNEQFF. Complete variable domain (other parts from reference TRBV11-3 and TRBJ2-1): EAGVVQSPRYKIIEKKQPVAFWCNPISGHNTLYWYLQNLGQGPELLIRYENEEAVDDSQLPKDRFSAERLKGVDSTLKIQPAELGDSAVYLCASKAEASYNEQFFGPGTRLTVL.

This clonotype was seen a handful of times. The chain's CDR3 is CASSGTRQISTDTQYF. The CDR3 coding sequence is TGTGCCAGCAGCGGGACACGACAAATTAGCACAGATACGCAGTATTTT. The J gene is TRBJ2-3, the V gene TRBV12-3 or TRBV12-4, with a weak D call TRBD1 (6 bases). V gave up 6 bases and J gave up 0 bases, with 16 bases separating them. CDR3 size: 16 residues.

In its sample, this clonotype was seen a few times. The V and J genes are TRBV4-3 and TRBJ1-6; D is unresolved. The V gene lost 0 bases and the J gene lost 9 bases, with 6 bases spanning the gap. The length of the CDR3 is 13 residues. The germline CDR1 and CDR2 sequences are LGHNA and YSLEER. The CDR3 spells CASSQDSFSPLHF. As DNA, the CDR3 is TGCGCCAGCAGCCAAGATAGTTTTTCACCCCTCCACTTT.

In the case of this clonotype: It may be a read error: a sequence one base away is much more abundant. The chain combines TRBV4-1 with TRBJ1-3; 8 positions match TRBD1. The junction had 7 bases not matched to a gene; V was cut back by 2 bases and J by 4 bases. In germline, CDR1 is MGHRA, CDR2 YSYEKL. The CDR3 extends over 16 amino acids. The CDR3 nucleotides are TGCGCCAGCAGCCAACGGTTAACAGGGGGAGGAAACACCATATATTTT. Protein: CASSQRLTGGGNTIYF.

J is TRBJ1-1 and V is TRBV6-4; the D gene is possibly TRBD1 (5 bases). Germline CDR1 is MRHNA and CDR2 is SNTAGT. V was shortened by 4 bases and J by 4 bases, with 13 bases between the two germline ends. The CDR3 is made up of 14 amino acids. The CDR3 region is CASSASQVSTEAFF. In DNA, the CDR3 is TGTGCCAGCAGTGCCTCACAGGTGAGCACTGAAGCTTTCTTT.

There are many counts of this clonotype. The rearrangement joins TRBV27 to TRBJ1-5; D unclear. The V gene's germline CDR1 is MNHEY and CDR2 SMNVEV (reference sequence). There are 14 residues in the CDR3. The V gene lost 0 bases and the J gene lost 6 bases, with 9 bases spanning the gap. The CDR3 here is CASSLSGRGQPQHF. The CDR3 region has the DNA TGTGCCAGCAGTTTATCTGGTCGAGGTCAGCCCCAGCATTTT.

Comment on this clonotype: This sequence may be a read error, since a much larger clone differs from it by one base. This sequence joins TRBV3-1 and TRBJ1-1, with TRBD1 matching over 7 bases. Trimming took 4 bases from V and 9 from J; bases not matched to a gene: 5. Germline V gene data show CDR1 as LGHDT and CDR2 as YNNKEL (reference sequence). CDR3 length equals 12 residues. The CDR3 region has the DNA TGTGCCAGCAGCCCCACAGGGGAGAAAGCTTTCTTT. Encoded protein: CASSPTGEKAFF.

Comments on this clonotype: A much larger clone lies a single base off, so this may be a read error. The chain couples TRBV20-1 to TRBJ2-7; D gene unclear. The CDR3 covers 12 residues. V was trimmed by 5 bases and J by 1 base, leaving 9 bases between them. Germline CDR1 DFQATT, CDR2 SNEGSKA (reference sequence). The CDR3 loop reads CSAPQQSYEQYF. The CDR3, as DNA: TGCAGTGCTCCTCAACAGTCCTACGAGCAGTACTTC.

The chain joins TRBV5-6 to TRBJ2-3; D gene ambiguous. There are 15 residues in the CDR3. The germline V gene has CDR1 SGHDT and CDR2 YYEEEE. The ends were cut back, 0 bases at V and 4 bases at J, with 12 bases in the middle. CDR3 protein: CASSLVPPQADTQYF. Here the CDR3 DNA reads TGTGCCAGCAGCTTGGTACCTCCGCAGGCAGATACGCAGTATTTT. The full variable domain, completed using reference TRBV5-6 and TRBJ2-3, is DAGVTQSPTHLIKTRGQQVTLRCSPKSGHDTVSWYQQALGQGPQFIFQYYEEEERQRGNFPDRFSGHQFPNYSSELNVNALLLGDSALYLCASSLVPPQADTQYFGPGTRLTVL.

This clonotype was detected once. The CDR3 sequence is CASSLDRAEAFF. DNA for the CDR3: TGTGCCAGCAGCTTAGATAGGGCTGAAGCTTTCTTT. The chain carries TRBV11-2 and TRBJ1-1, with D uncertain. Germline CDR1 and CDR2: SGHAT and FQNNGV. V lost 0 bases and J lost 6, with 5 bases in between. CDR3 length equals 12 residues.

This clonotype was counted at least ten times. The genes are TRBV4-2 and TRBJ2-4, with D possibly called TRBD1 or TRBD2 (6 bases each). Germline lookup yields CDR1 LGHNA and CDR2 YNFKEQ. CDR3 length: 18 amino acids. V was shortened by 0 bases and J by 2 bases, with 17 bases between the two germline ends. The CDR3 DNA follows: TGTGCCAGCAGCCAAGAATTGGGCCAGGGGAGGTCCAAAAACATTCAGTACTTC. Amino acid sequence: CASSQELGQGRSKNIQYF.

This clonotype was recorded at least ten times. The chain joins TRBV24-1 to TRBJ2-1; tentatively, D is TRBD2 (5 bases). Trimming stripped 5 bases from V and 6 bases from J, with 19 bases between. The germline V gene encodes CDR1 KGHDR and CDR2 SFDVKD. The CDR3 spans 16 residues. The CDR3 is CATSGGSSSVFNEQFF. Written as DNA, the CDR3 is TGTGCCACCAGTGGAGGGAGCAGCAGTGTTTTCAATGAGCAGTTCTTC.

The chain joins TRBV5-1 to TRBJ2-7, with 7 bases identical to TRBD2. CDR3 size: 14 residues. Per germline, CDR1 SGHRS and CDR2 YFSETQ. V shed 5 bases, J shed 4 bases, and the junction held 9 bases outside the gene matches. The CDR3 sequence: CASRAGDLIYEQYF. Here the CDR3 DNA reads TGCGCCAGCAGGGCGGGGGACTTAATTTACGAGCAGTACTTC.

The V gene is TRBV5-1, the J gene TRBJ1-1, with no clear D. The CDR3 runs 15 residues. CDR1 and CDR2 from the germline V gene are SGHRS and YFSETQ. V lost 0 bases and J 5 bases, leaving 14 bases between the germline ends. This chain's CDR3 is CASSLDARMRTEAFF. The CDR3, as DNA: TGCGCCAGCAGCTTGGATGCGAGAATGAGGACTGAAGCTTTCTTT.

This clonotype was picked up a small number of times. The gene calls are TRBV29-1 and TRBJ2-3, with D unresolved. This CDR3 is built from 12 residues. V was shortened by 7 bases and J by 7 bases, with 15 bases between the two germline ends. Germline CDR1 is SQVTM and CDR2 is ANQGSEA. DNA of the CDR3: TGCAGCGCCTCAAGCGACCCTAATACGCAGTATTTT. Its translation is CSASSDPNTQYF.

This clonotype was seen many times. The chain combines TRBV20-1 with TRBJ2-3; TRBD1 matches at 9 bases. CDR1 DFQATT and CDR2 SNEGSKA come from the germline V gene (reference sequence). This CDR3 is 14 amino acids long. V was clipped by 7 bases and J by 2 bases; unmatched bases: 7. CDR3 sequence (DNA): TGCAGTGTCGTGCGGGACAGGGTCACAGATACGCAGTATTTT. Amino acids: CSVVRDRVTDTQYF.

This clonotype was seen ten or more times. The gene calls are TRBV7-2 and TRBJ2-3; the D is unclear. Trimming pared 7 bases from V and 0 bases from J, leaving 8 bases between. The CDR3 spans 13 residues. The germline gives CDR1 SGHTA, CDR2 FQGNSA. In nucleotides, the CDR3 is TGTGCCAGCACCCTAGAGAGCACAGATACGCAGTATTTT. This translates into CASTLESTDTQYF.

This clonotype was observed many times. J is TRBJ1-1 and V is TRBV7-9, with 11 bases lining up with TRBD1. V lost 5 bases and J lost 0; bases outside the gene matches: 11. Germline CDR1 SEHNR, CDR2 FQNEAQ (reference sequence). This CDR3 region has 18 residues. CDR3 bases: TGTGCCAGCAGCACTAAGGACAGGGGGCGTCTAGTGAACACTGAAGCTTTCTTT. Translation gives CASSTKDRGRLVNTEAFF.

Turning to this clonotype: Compared with germline, one end of the junction differs, possibly owing to a read error. The genes are TRBV4-2 and TRBJ2-1, with 11 nucleotides matching TRBD2. This CDR3 comprises 14 residues. The V gene's germline CDR1 is LGHNA and CDR2 YNFKEQ. The CDR3 reads CTSSLLAGGLEQLF. As DNA, the CDR3 is TGTACCAGCAGCCTGCTAGCGGGGGGTCTTGAGCAGCTCTTC.

This clonotype qualifies as medium-sized. V is TRBV6-1 and J is TRBJ1-1; D gene unclear. Germline values: CDR1 MNHNS, CDR2 SASEGT. This CDR3 is built from 13 residues. V lost 2 bases and J lost 3, with 7 bases in between. Here the CDR3 DNA reads TGTGCCAGCAGTGAACTCGGAGACACTGAAGCTTTCTTT. Its translation: CASSELGDTEAFF.